This note documents a single T cell receptor beta chain sequence. No antigen is known for it. Oncomine TCR Beta short-read sequencing was applied to DNA from cultured CD4+ T cells. TCRdb fed the PCR reads into MiXCR, producing one record per CDR3 protein. In the table there are more than 10,000 distinct CDR3 sequences, approximately 52% of which are singletons. The data derive from a study of vaccination and CD4 T cells after COVID-19. About the study: Post-COVID draws followed diagnosis by a median 101 days (range 35 to 161). Study results and limitations: Median numbers of SARS-CoV-2-reactive clonotypes increased from approximately 21 to 38 (not a significant change).

Looked up from germline, CDR1 is SGHVS and CDR2 is FQNEAQ. The CDR3 totals 15 residues. Between the trimmed V and J ends, which lost 4 bases and 4 bases, there was a span of 14 bases. The sample's treatment: approximately 11-day PBMC culture with coronavirus spike peptide pools or control peptides (ViraFEST assay). ViraFEST expanded antigen-specific T cells with peptide pools, then sequenced TCRs. Half the growth medium was swapped for new IL-2 medium on days 3 and 7. V gene TRBV7-8 combines with J gene TRBJ1-3; D is unclear. This receptor was identified in a human donor who had recovered from COVID-19. Sequences were obtained from CD4+ T cells from blood, cultured in vitro. This CDR3 reads CASSYQTGFGNTIYF. CDR3 bases: TGTGCCAGCAGCTACCAAACGGGGTTCGGAAACACCATATATTTT.